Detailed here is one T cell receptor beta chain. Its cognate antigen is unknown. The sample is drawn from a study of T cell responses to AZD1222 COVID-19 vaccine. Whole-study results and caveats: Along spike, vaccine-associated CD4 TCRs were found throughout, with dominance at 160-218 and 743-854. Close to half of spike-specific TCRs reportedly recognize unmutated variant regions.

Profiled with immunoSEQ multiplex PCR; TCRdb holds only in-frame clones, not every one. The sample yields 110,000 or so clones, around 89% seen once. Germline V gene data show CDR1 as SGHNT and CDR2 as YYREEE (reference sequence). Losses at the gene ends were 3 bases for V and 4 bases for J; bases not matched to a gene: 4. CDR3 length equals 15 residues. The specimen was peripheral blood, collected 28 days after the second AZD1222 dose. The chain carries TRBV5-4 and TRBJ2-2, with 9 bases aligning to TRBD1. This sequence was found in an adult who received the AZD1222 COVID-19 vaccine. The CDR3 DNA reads TGTGCCAGCAGCTGGGGGACAGGGACCACCGGGGAGCTGTTTTTT. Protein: CASSWGTGTTGELFF.